This is a list of T cell receptor beta chains from one sample in a study of persistence of HIV-infected CD4 T cells. These TCRs' antigens remain unknown. Assay: immunoSEQ multiplex PCR; the TCRdb copy retains only in-frame clones and omits some. The table lists approximately 65,000 clones, more than 70% of them singletons. Sequenced here: CD4+ T cells sorted from PBMCs after 18-hour stimulation, sampled from a patient who received antiretroviral therapy. These receptors all come from an adult man with HIV who was CMV-seropositive. The CDR3 runs from the conserved cysteine through the conserved F or W. The D gene is left open where the match is weak. Rows give clone size only sometimes, using once, few, many, or a class for an expanded clone.

CDR3nt,CDR3aa,abundance,v_gene,len,j_gene,d_gene
TGTGCCAGCAGTGAAGGATTCGGGCAGGCCTATGGCTACACCTTC,CASSEGFGQAYGYTF,NA,TRBV6-1,15,TRBJ1-2,NA
TGCGCCAGTACCTGGACGGGAGGGGCCCAGGAAGCTTTCTTT,CASTWTGGAQEAFF,NA,TRBV5-1,14,TRBJ1-1,NA
TGTGCCAGCAGTCCTCAAAGCACTTCTCTGAACGCAGGAAACACCATATATTTT,CASSPQSTSLNAGNTIYF,NA,TRBV2,18,TRBJ1-3,NA
TGTGCCAGCAGTGAAAGGGGACACCAAATAAACATTCAGTACTTC,CASSERGHQINIQYF,NA,TRBV25-1,15,TRBJ2-4,NA
TGTGCCAGCAGTGAGGGACAGGGGCGAGCCTACGAGCAGTACTTC,CASSEGQGRAYEQYF,NA,TRBV25-1,15,TRBJ2-7,TRBD1
TGTGCCAGCAGCTTAGCCGGGGTCTTGGCAGAGACCCAGTACTTC,CASSLAGVLAETQYF,once,TRBV7-9,15,TRBJ2-5,NA
TGCAGCGTTGTTACAGGGCACTACGAGCAGTACTTC,CSVVTGHYEQYF,NA,TRBV29-1,12,TRBJ2-7,NA
TGTGCCAGCAGTTACCGCGGGACTTCCACAGATACGCAGTATTTT,CASSYRGTSTDTQYF,NA,TRBV6-5,15,TRBJ2-3,NA
TGTGCCAGCAGTTTACTCCCGCCCAACTATGGCTACACCTTC,CASSLLPPNYGYTF,NA,TRBV28,14,TRBJ1-2,NA
TGTGCCAGCAGCCCTGGGGTGGGGAGGACGTATGGCTACACCTTC,CASSPGVGRTYGYTF,few,TRBV5-6,15,TRBJ1-2,NA
TGTGCCAGTACCGTCGGGAGCTCTGGAAACACCATATATTTT,CASTVGSSGNTIYF,NA,TRBV19,14,TRBJ1-3,NA
TGTGCCAGCAGTGGAACAGTAGGGAGCAATCAGCCCCAGCATTTT,CASSGTVGSNQPQHF,NA,TRBV2,15,TRBJ1-5,NA
TGTGCCAGCAGCTGGACAGGGGGAAATGAGCAGTTCTTC,CASSWTGGNEQFF,few,TRBV6-5,13,TRBJ2-1,TRBD1
TGTGCCAGTAGGGGGCAGGGGGCAGCAGATACGCAGTATTTT,CASRGQGAADTQYF,NA,TRBV19,14,TRBJ2-3,TRBD1
TGTGCCAGCAGCCCACTCCTCGGCGTTGGGTCTGGGGCCAACGTCCTGACTTTC,CASSPLLGVGSGANVLTF,once,TRBV11-2,18,TRBJ2-6,NA
TGTGCCAGCAGCTTTAACTACAATGAGCAGTTCTTC,CASSFNYNEQFF,NA,TRBV5-4,12,TRBJ2-1,NA
TGTGCCAGCAGCTTAAGGCTAGCGGGGGACGAGCAGTACTTC,CASSLRLAGDEQYF,NA,TRBV11-2,14,TRBJ2-7,TRBD2
TGTGCCAGCAGTTACTCGAAACCCTCTGGGGCCAACGTCCTGACTTTC,CASSYSKPSGANVLTF,NA,TRBV6-5,16,TRBJ2-6,NA
TGTGCCAGCCGCTACTTGAGGAGGTCCACTGAAGCTTTCTTT,CASRYLRRSTEAFF,NA,TRBV27,14,TRBJ1-1,NA
TGTGCCAGCAGCTTATATGGGACAGGGCTCTCTGGAAACACCATATATTTT,CASSLYGTGLSGNTIYF,NA,TRBV7-9,17,TRBJ1-3,TRBD1
TGCGCCAGCAGTGAGGGCGGGGGGCGGAATGAGCAGTTCTTC,CASSEGGGRNEQFF,many,TRBV10-1,14,TRBJ2-1,TRBD2
TGTGCCAGCAGTTATCGACCCTACAGGGGGAATTCACCCCTCCACTTT,CASSYRPYRGNSPLHF,NA,TRBV6-5,16,TRBJ1-6,TRBD1
TGTGCCAGCAGCTTGCCGGGACAAAGAGGAGATACGCAGTATTTT,CASSLPGQRGDTQYF,NA,TRBV5-4,15,TRBJ2-3,NA
TGTGCCAGCAGCTACATGACAGGTCGTCACACTGAAGCTTTCTTT,CASSYMTGRHTEAFF,NA,TRBV3-1/TRBV3-2,15,TRBJ1-1,NA
TGCAGTGCTAGTCGGGGACAGTCCTACAATGAGCAGTTCTTC,CSASRGQSYNEQFF,NA,TRBV20-1,14,TRBJ2-1,TRBD1
TGTGCCAGCAGTTACTCGACTAGCGGGGGGGCAGAGACCCAGTACTTC,CASSYSTSGGAETQYF,NA,TRBV6-5,16,TRBJ2-5,TRBD2
TGTGCCAGCAGTGAAGGGGGACAGGGAGTAAGGCAGCCCCAGCATTTT,CASSEGGQGVRQPQHF,few,TRBV6-1,16,TRBJ1-5,TRBD1
TGTGCCAGCAGCCCGGGGACAGGGAGGGGCGAGCAGTACTTC,CASSPGTGRGEQYF,NA,TRBV7-3,14,TRBJ2-7,TRBD1